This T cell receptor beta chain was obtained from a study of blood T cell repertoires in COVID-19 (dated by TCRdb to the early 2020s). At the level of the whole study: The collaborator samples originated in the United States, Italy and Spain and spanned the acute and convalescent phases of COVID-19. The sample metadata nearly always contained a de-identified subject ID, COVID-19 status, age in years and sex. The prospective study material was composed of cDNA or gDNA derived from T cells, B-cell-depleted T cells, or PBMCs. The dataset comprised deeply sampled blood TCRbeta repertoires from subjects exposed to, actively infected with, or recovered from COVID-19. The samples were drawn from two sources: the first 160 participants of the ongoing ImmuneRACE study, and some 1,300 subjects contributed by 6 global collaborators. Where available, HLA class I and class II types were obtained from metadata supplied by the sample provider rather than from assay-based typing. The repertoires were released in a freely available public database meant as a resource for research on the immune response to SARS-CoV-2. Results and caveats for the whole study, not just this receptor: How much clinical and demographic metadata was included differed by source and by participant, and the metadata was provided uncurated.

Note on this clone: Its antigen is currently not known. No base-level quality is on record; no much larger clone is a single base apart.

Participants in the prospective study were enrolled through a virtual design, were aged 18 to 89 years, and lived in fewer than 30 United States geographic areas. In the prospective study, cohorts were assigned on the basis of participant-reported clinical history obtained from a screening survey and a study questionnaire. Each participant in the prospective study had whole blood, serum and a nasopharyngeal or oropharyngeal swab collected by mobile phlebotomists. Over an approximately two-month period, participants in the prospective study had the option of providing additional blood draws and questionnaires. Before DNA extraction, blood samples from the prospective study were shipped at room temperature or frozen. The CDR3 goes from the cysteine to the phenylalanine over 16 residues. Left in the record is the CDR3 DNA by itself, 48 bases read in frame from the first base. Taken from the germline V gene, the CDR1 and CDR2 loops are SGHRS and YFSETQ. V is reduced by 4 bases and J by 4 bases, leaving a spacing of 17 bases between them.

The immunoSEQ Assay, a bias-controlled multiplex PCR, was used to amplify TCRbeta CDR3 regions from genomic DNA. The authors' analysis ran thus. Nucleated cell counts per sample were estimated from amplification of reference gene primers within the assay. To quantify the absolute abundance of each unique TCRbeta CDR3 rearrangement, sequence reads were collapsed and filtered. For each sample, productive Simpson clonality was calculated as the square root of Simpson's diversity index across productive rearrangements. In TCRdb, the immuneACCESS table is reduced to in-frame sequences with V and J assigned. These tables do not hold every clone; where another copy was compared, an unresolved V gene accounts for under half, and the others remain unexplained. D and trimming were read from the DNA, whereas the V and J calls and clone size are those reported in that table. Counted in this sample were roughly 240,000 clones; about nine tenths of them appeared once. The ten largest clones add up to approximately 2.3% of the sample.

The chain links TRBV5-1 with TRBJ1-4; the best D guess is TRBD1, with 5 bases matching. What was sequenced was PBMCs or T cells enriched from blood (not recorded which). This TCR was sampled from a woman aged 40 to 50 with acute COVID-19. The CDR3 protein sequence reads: CASSPGGRGGNEKLFF. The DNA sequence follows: TGCGCCAGCAGCCCGGGGGGTCGCGGGGGTAATGAAAAACTGTTTTTT.